This T cell receptor beta chain was sequenced for a study of T-cell memory formation after mild COVID-19 (dated by TCRdb to the early 2020s). In the study overall: Most TCR sequence clusters were specific to one of the two donors. Longitudinal TCRalpha and TCRbeta repertoire sequencing tracked T-cell clones expanding and contracting after mild COVID-19 in two donors. The cohort comprised two young, previously healthy adult volunteers, one female and one male.

The sequencer listed for this sample is Illumina NovaSeq 6000. TCRalpha and TCRbeta cDNA libraries were constructed by 5'RACE with constant-segment primers, with sample barcodes and unique molecular identifiers being introduced. RNA was extracted from every sample with Trizol reagent. Libraries were amplified in two PCR steps, with a second sample barcode and Illumina TruSeq adapters added in the second step. Sequencing of the libraries was done on an Illumina NovaSeq, producing 2 x 150 bp paired-end reads. The study's own analysis went as follows. Reads were demultiplexed and collapsed into UMI-guided consensus sequences with migec v1.2.7. Using mixcr v2.1.11, the UMI consensuses were aligned to TRA and TRB V and J templates and assembled into clonotypes. A clonotype was counted as expanded or contracted only if both edgeR and NoisET called the change significant, with noise models trained on biological replicates. edgeR calls used a false discovery rate-adjusted p below 0.01 and a log2 fold-change threshold of 1. As an exploratory analysis of dynamics, PCA with hierarchical clustering was applied to max-normalized trajectories of the 1000 most abundant clonotypes. Separately sequenced CD4+ and CD8+ repertoires were used to assign the CD4 or CD8 phenotype of responding clones. The public reads were reprocessed in TCRdb via fastp at Q25 and MiXCR, keeping in-frame beta chains. Rows with a matching CDR3 protein are joined into one entry that keeps the most common DNA and genes. The V and J calls reflect TCRdb's pipeline rather than the authors' work. The sample yields a few hundred thousand distinct CDR3 sequences; just under 20% were counted once. The leading ten clones occupy under 25% of the sample.

Overall results and qualifications from the work: Balanced CD4/CD8 phenotypes were observed for clones contracting from day 15 to 85, whereas a bias towards CD4+ was observed for a second wave of clones expanding from day 15 to 37. The study included only a couple of mild cases, and larger cohorts that include severe cases with pre-infection samples were judged to be necessary. Some responding clones were found in pre-infection memory, which suggests that pre-existing cross-reactive memory T cells took part in the SARS-CoV-2 response. Whether the second-wave clones peaking on day 37 were SARS-CoV-2 specific was not confirmed. Contracting CD4+ clones appeared mostly in the CM and EM memory subsets, whereas CD8+ clones were enriched in EMRA.

Comments on this clonotype: It has no known antigen specificity. Nothing much larger sits one base from this clone, and base qualities are not available.

PBMCs were isolated by Ficoll-Paque density gradient centrifugation. Deletion took 5 bases off V and 3 bases off J, with a span of 17 bases between the germline ends. As encoded in the germline V gene, CDR1 is SGHTA while CDR2 is FQGNSA. The CDR3 numbers 16 residues from cysteine through phenylalanine. Of all the DNA, just the CDR3 is kept, 48 bases in frame from base 1. The receptor's source is a man younger than 30 who had mild COVID-19 (a few samples of this study predate the infection). The sample titles of this study are shuffled in the database, so cell type and time point are left out; the donor was told from shared clones. Sample: PBMCs or a T cell subset sorted from them (not recorded which). The V and J genes are TRBV7-2 and TRBJ1-5; the D segment cannot be called with confidence. DNA sequence: TGTGCCAGCAGCCCCCTACGGGATTCCTTCAATCAGCCCCAGCATTTT. This translates into CASSPLRDSFNQPQHF.